Presented here are 26 T cell receptor beta chains from one specimen sequenced in a study of cytomegalovirus exposure and HLA in healthy donors. Sequencing used immunoSEQ multiplex PCR; TCRdb keeps in-frame clones, though not all of them. The sample yields about 58,000 clones, roughly nine tenths seen once. The sequenced material came from PBMCs. Receptors originate from a man between 18 and 35 years old in good health and CMV-seronegative.

This clone has only one observation. The V and J genes are TRBV5-6 and TRBJ2-7; D is perhaps TRBD2 (5 bases). The CDR3 length is 15 residues. Germline CDR1 and CDR2: SGHDT and YYEEEE. Between the trimmed V and J ends, which lost 3 bases and 3 bases, there was a span of 16 bases. The CDR3 nucleotides are TGTGCCAGCAGCTGGCGAGGGCCCCTTGGCTACGAGCAGTACTTC. Translation gives CASSWRGPLGYEQYF.

The rearrangement joins TRBV28 to TRBJ1-1; D unresolved. V dropped 5 bases and J dropped 7 bases, with 11 bases sitting between them. The CDR3 totals 12 residues. Germline V gene lookup returns CDR1 MDHEN and CDR2 SYDVKM. CDR3 sequence (DNA): TGTGCCAGCAGTCCCACCACCTATGAAGCTTTCTTT. Translated, it gives CASSPTTYEAFF.

The V and J genes are TRBV6-5 and TRBJ2-5; 11 positions match TRBD2. J gave up 2 bases and V 4 bases, and 3 bases lay outside the gene matches. Looked up from germline, CDR1 is MNHEY and CDR2 is SVGAGI. This CDR3 is 15 amino acids long. The DNA for the CDR3 is TGTGCCAGCAGTTCGGGACTAGCGGTACAAGAGACCCAGTACTTC. This translates into CASSSGLAVQETQYF.

The chain joins TRBV28 to TRBJ1-5, with 10 bases that match TRBD1. The CDR3 spans 15 residues. V shed 3 bases and J 5 bases; nucleotides not matched to a gene: 4. In germline, CDR1 is MDHEN, CDR2 SYDVKM. Written as DNA, the CDR3 is TGTGCCAGCAGTTTTCGGGACAGGGGACATCAGCCCCAGCATTTT. Translation gives CASSFRDRGHQPQHF.

This chain joins TRBV7-9 and TRBJ2-3; possible D gene TRBD2, 6 bases. The CDR3 runs to 15 residues. Germline CDR1 reads SEHNR; CDR2 reads FQNEAQ (reference sequence). Trimming pared 2 bases from V and 0 bases from J, leaving 9 bases between. CDR3 amino acids: CASSLSSGSTDTQYF. The CDR3 bases are TGTGCCAGCAGCTTATCCAGCGGGAGCACAGATACGCAGTATTTT.

V and J are TRBV6-1 and TRBJ2-1; perhaps TRBD1 as D (6 bases). Germline CDR1 MNHNS, CDR2 SASEGT. The CDR3 runs 16 residues. With 4 bases removed from V and 2 bases from J, the gap between germline ends came to 15 bases. CDR3 protein: CASSVIHRVPYNEQFF. The CDR3 nucleotides are TGTGCCAGCAGTGTCATTCACAGGGTTCCCTACAATGAGCAGTTCTTC.

On this clone: This sample includes further DNA sequences coding for the same CDR3. The V call is TRBV5-1, the J call TRBJ2-7; a weak D match, TRBD1 (6 bases). The V gene lost 4 bases and the J gene lost 2 bases, with 13 bases spanning the gap. Germline lookup yields CDR1 SGHRS and CDR2 YFSETQ. The CDR3 totals 14 residues. CDR3 region: CASSPGQGPYEQYF. CDR3 bases: TGCGCCAGCAGCCCTGGGCAGGGGCCCTACGAGCAGTACTTC.

The chain has TRBV19 and TRBJ2-7, with D maybe TRBD2 (6 bases). The germline V and J ends were trimmed by 3 bases and 6 bases, with 21 bases remaining between them. This CDR3 is 16 amino acids long. Germline loops: CDR1 LNHDA, CDR2 SQIVND (reference sequence). The CDR3 spells CASSILDSGGRAEQYF. In nucleotides, the CDR3 is TGTGCCAGTAGTATCCTCGATAGCGGCGGGCGGGCCGAGCAGTACTTC.

The chain employs TRBV4-3 and TRBJ2-1; TRBD2 matches 14 bases. The CDR3 has 21 residues. Trimming at V came to 0 bases and at J to 8 bases, leaving 18 bases not matched to a gene. Germline V gene lookup returns CDR1 LGHNA and CDR2 YSLEER. The CDR3 here is CASSQDSFGLAGGPESDEQFF. The CDR3 nucleotides are TGCGCCAGCAGCCAAGATTCTTTCGGACTAGCGGGAGGCCCGGAGAGCGATGAGCAGTTCTTC.

The J gene is TRBJ2-1, the V gene TRBV27, with 8 bases fitting TRBD2. Germline lookup yields CDR1 MNHEY and CDR2 SMNVEV (reference sequence). The CDR3 loop spans 16 amino acids. V lost 0 bases, J lost 6 bases, and 7 bases stayed unmatched. CDR3 nucleotide sequence: TGTGCCAGCAGTTTATCGGGTAGCGGGACCTTCAATGAGCAGTTCTTC. The encoded protein is CASSLSGSGTFNEQFF.

V gene TRBV5-6 combines with J gene TRBJ2-1, with D possibly matching TRBD2 (5 bases). From germline, CDR1 is SGHDT and CDR2 YYEEEE. V lost 3 bases, J lost 8 bases, and 12 bases lay in between. This CDR3 spans 13 amino acids. CDR3: CASSSIGSDEQFF. For the CDR3, the DNA is TGTGCCAGCAGCTCCATCGGTAGCGATGAGCAGTTCTTC.

This clone has only one observation. This chain uses TRBV5-5 with TRBJ2-7; 12 nucleotides match TRBD2. CDR3 size: 17 residues. With 2 bases clipped from V and 0 bases from J, the junction kept 6 bases outside the gene matches. Germline V gene sequence: CDR1 SGHKS, CDR2 YYEKEE (reference sequence). CDR3 region: CASSFLAGGTFSYEQYF. CDR3 DNA sequence: TGTGCCAGCAGCTTTCTAGCGGGAGGGACTTTCTCCTACGAGCAGTACTTC.

The V gene is TRBV4-1, the J gene TRBJ2-2, with 13 bases aligning to TRBD2. Trimming removed 1 base from V and 5 bases from J; junction bases left unmatched: 10. Germline-derived CDR1 and CDR2 are MGHRA and YSYEKL. The CDR3 has 19 residues. DNA for the CDR3: TGCGCCAGCAGCCAAGGGCAACTAGCGGGAGGGCCGGGGACCGGGGAGCTGTTTTTT. This gives the protein CASSQGQLAGGPGTGELFF.

The chain links TRBV30 to TRBJ1-4; 8 nucleotides agree with TRBD1. With V trimmed by 8 bases and J by 2 bases, 4 bases remained unmatched. This CDR3 is 13 amino acids long. CDR1 is GTSNPN, CDR2 SVGIG, per germline (reference sequence). CDR3 bases: TGTGCCAGCGGACAGGGCACTAATGAAAAACTGTTTTTT. Residues: CASGQGTNEKLFF.

The chain recombines TRBV5-6 with TRBJ1-4; D unresolved. The CDR3 length is 13 residues. The germline V gene encodes CDR1 SGHDT and CDR2 YYEEEE. V lost 2 bases and J 7 bases, leaving 9 bases between the germline ends. The CDR3 DNA reads as TGTGCCAGCAGCTTTTCCTCGGGTGAAAAACTGTTTTTT. Its translation is CASSFSSGEKLFF.

This clone has only a few counts. The chain employs TRBV27 and TRBJ2-7; tentatively, D is TRBD1 (5 bases). CDR1 and CDR2 from the germline V gene are MNHEY and SMNVEV (reference sequence). V dropped 2 bases and J dropped 4 bases, with 9 bases sitting between them. This CDR3 comprises 13 residues. The CDR3 here is CASSLHRRYEQYF. As DNA, the CDR3 is TGTGCCAGCAGTTTACACAGGCGGTACGAGCAGTACTTC.

The chain has TRBV18 and TRBJ2-3; D is possibly TRBD2 (6 bases). The V end lost 8 bases, the J end lost 4 bases, and 16 bases lay between the germline ends. This CDR3 contains 14 residues. Per germline, CDR1 KGHSH and CDR2 LQKENI. CDR3 protein: CASEASGESDTQYF. The CDR3 DNA reads as TGTGCCAGCGAGGCGTCGGGAGAGTCAGATACGCAGTATTTT.

CDR3: CASSAQGSATEAFF. The CDR3 coding sequence is TGTGCCAGCAGTGCACAGGGATCTGCCACTGAAGCTTTCTTT. The V gene is TRBV6-4, the J gene TRBJ1-1; tentative D call: TRBD1 (6 bases). Germline CDR1 and CDR2: MRHNA and SNTAGT. Between the trimmed V and J ends, which lost 4 bases and 4 bases, there was a span of 13 bases. The CDR3 has 14 amino acids.

This clone turned up a few times. The V and J genes are TRBV7-2 and TRBJ1-5; no reliable D call. Germline values: CDR1 SGHTA, CDR2 FQGNSA. Trimming stripped 1 base from V and 9 bases from J, with 19 bases between. CDR3 length: 16 amino acids. CDR3 nucleotides: TGTGCCAGCAGCTTAGGTGGGCAGCACCTTCATTTGCCCCAGCATTTT. Its protein product is CASSLGGQHLHLPQHF.

V is TRBV7-9 and J is TRBJ2-1, with 7 bases aligning to TRBD1. The CDR3 loop spans 14 amino acids. CDR1 SEHNR and CDR2 FQNEAQ come from the germline V gene (reference sequence). Trimming took 0 bases from V and 11 from J; bases not matched to a gene: 7. This CDR3 is CASSLAVGQEKQFF. CDR3 DNA sequence: TGTGCCAGCAGCTTAGCGGTCGGACAGGAGAAGCAGTTCTTC.

This rearrangement joins TRBV7-6 to TRBJ2-1, with D possibly TRBD2 on 6 matching bases. CDR1 and CDR2 from the germline V gene are SGHVS and FNYEAQ. The CDR3 has 17 amino acids. Trimming shortened V by 5 bases and J by 4 bases, and 21 bases separated the two germline ends. The CDR3 DNA is TGTGCCAGCAGCCGCTTTATGGGGGAGGTAGTGTACAATGAGCAGTTCTTC. It is translated as CASSRFMGEVVYNEQFF.

This clone appeared a single time. The rearrangement uses TRBV27 and TRBJ1-2, with TRBD1 matching 7 bases. Germline CDR1 is MNHEY and CDR2 is SMNVEV (reference sequence). The ends lost 3 bases at V and 0 bases at J; junction bases unmatched: 7. CDR3 size: 16 residues. The CDR3 DNA reads TGTGCCAGCAGTTTCTCAAAGACAGGGCCTAACTATGGCTACACCTTC. The encoded protein is CASSFSKTGPNYGYTF.

This chain links TRBV20-1 with TRBJ2-7, with 7 bases lining up with TRBD2. The germline gives CDR1 DFQATT, CDR2 SNEGSKA (reference sequence). Trimming at V came to 4 bases and at J to 3 bases, leaving 0 bases not matched to a gene. The CDR3 is 11 amino acids. The CDR3 loop is CSAKRGYEQYF. For the CDR3, the DNA is TGCAGTGCTAAGCGGGGCTACGAGCAGTACTTC.

This rearrangement joins TRBV5-1 to TRBJ1-1; tentatively, D is TRBD1 (5 bases). Trimming shortened V by 1 base and J by 4 bases, and 11 bases separated the two germline ends. The CDR3 is 14 amino acids. Germline CDR1 SGHRS, CDR2 YFSETQ. CDR3 amino acids: CASSLYTGGTEAFF. CDR3 sequence (DNA): TGCGCCAGCAGCTTGTATACGGGGGGCACTGAAGCTTTCTTT.

This clone was recorded once. V gene TRBV5-1 combines with J gene TRBJ2-3; 9 positions agree with TRBD1. CDR3 length: 15 residues. The V gene's germline CDR1 is SGHRS and CDR2 YFSETQ. Trimming cost V 4 bases and J 3 bases; bases outside gene matches: 6. CDR3 sequence (DNA): TGCGCCAGCAGCGGAGGGACAGGGAGAACAGATACGCAGTATTTT. Its protein product is CASSGGTGRTDTQYF.

The rearrangement uses TRBV4-3 and TRBJ1-3; D remains ambiguous. Per germline, CDR1 LGHNA and CDR2 YSLEER. The ends were cut back, 0 bases at V and 4 bases at J, with 13 bases in the middle. The CDR3 runs 16 residues. CDR3 amino acids: CASSQEWAGSGNTIYF. CDR3 nucleotide sequence: TGCGCCAGCAGCCAAGAATGGGCGGGATCCGGAAACACCATATATTTT.